Described below is a single TCR beta chain sequence and its context. Its antigen is unidentified. Time point given: week 47, end of study. Topical imiquimod accompanied each vaccine dose, which consisted of 300 ug of mutant IDH1 20-mer peptide. The data were obtained in a study of a mutant IDH1 vaccine in newly diagnosed glioma. V lost 4 bases and J lost 7, with 8 bases in between. The CDR3 totals 12 residues. CDR1 is MDHEN and CDR2 is SYDVKM in the germline V gene. Clones were read by immunoSEQ multiplex PCR, and TCRdb kept only the in-frame ones, dropping some. The sample contains tens of thousands of clones, around 92% of which appear only once.

The starting material was PBMCs, obtained from a glioma patient whose treatment included an IDH1 peptide vaccine. The receptor was derived from a woman aged 45 to 65 with glioma. This chain connects TRBV28 to TRBJ1-5; D may be TRBD1 (5 bases). The CDR3 loop is CASSWGGQPQHF. CDR3 in DNA: TGTGCCAGCAGTTGGGGGGGGCAGCCCCAGCATTTT.